This TCR beta chain was found in a study of blood T cell repertoires in COVID-19. Study information: T cells, B-cell-depleted T cells, or PBMCs supplied cDNA or gDNA.

CDR3 length: 17 residues. J lost 1 base, V lost 3 bases, and 10 bases had no gene match. CDR1 and CDR2 (germline): MNHNS, SASEGT. Sequenced by immunoSEQ multiplex PCR; TCRdb stores in-frame clones only, minus some. Here the sample spans about 390,000 clones, approximately 87% being singletons. The study recruited people aged roughly 18 to 100 years across approximately 23 US areas. What the recovered Cohort 3 donors had was two negative PCRs, clearance, or symptom resolution. This sequence originates from a woman aged 45 to 65 who had recovered from COVID-19. Sequencing was done on a sample of PBMCs or T cells enriched from blood (not recorded which). V and J are TRBV6-1 and TRBJ2-5, with 8 bases matching TRBD2. CDR3 region: CASSDGLAARSQETQYF. In DNA, the CDR3 is TGTGCCAGCAGTGACGGACTAGCAGCGAGATCCCAAGAGACCCAGTACTTC.